One T cell receptor beta chain is described in this entry. The antigen remains unidentified. The data were taken from a study of shared clonotypes between healthy human individuals. Background on the study: Three plates were used per donor for CD4 naive, three for CD4 memory, two for CD8 naive and one for CD8 memory.

Measured with immunoSEQ multiplex PCR; TCRdb has only the in-frame clones, and not every one. This table holds millions of clones, 85% to 95% found once. V was cut by 5 bases and J by 4 bases, with 15 bases left in between. This CDR3 comprises 14 residues. Germline CDR1 is MNHEY and CDR2 is SMNVEV (reference sequence). Overall study results and limits: A generally larger estimated richness was seen in naive subsets than in memory subsets. Several donors held roughly 5% of naive CD4 clonotypes in common.

The receptor was isolated from a man between 18 and 35 years old in good health. Specimen: naive CD4+ T cells sorted from blood. Subset defined: CD45RA+ positively selected. The V call is TRBV27, the J call TRBJ2-7, with D perhaps matching TRBD1 (6 bases). CDR3 region: CASSPSGTRYEQYF. The CDR3 nucleotides read TGTGCCAGCAGTCCCTCGGGGACAAGGTACGAGCAGTACTTC.